Following are 8 T cell receptor beta chains from one sample sequenced in a study of shared clonotypes between healthy human individuals. The naive CD8 fraction comprised CD45RO-negative cells positively selected for CCR7 and excluded terminally differentiated effector memory CD45RA+ cells. Method: immunoSEQ multiplex PCR; TCRdb's copy keeps in-frame clones and lacks some. The data hold about 680,000 clones, with about 90% observed a single time. The sequenced material came from naive CD8+ T cells sorted from blood. The receptor source for this set is a man aged 25 to 45 in good health.

This clone occurred once. The chain links TRBV15 to TRBJ2-1; possible D gene TRBD1, 6 bases. This CDR3 contains 15 residues. V gave up 1 base and J gave up 3 bases, with 10 bases separating them. CDR1 is LNHNV, CDR2 YYDKDF, per germline (reference sequence). The CDR3 loop reads CATSRADSLYNEQFF. The CDR3, as DNA: TGTGCCACCAGCAGAGCGGACAGTCTCTACAATGAGCAGTTCTTC.

The genes are TRBV7-9 and TRBJ1-1; no clear D. From germline, CDR1 is SEHNR and CDR2 FQNEAQ (reference sequence). Trimming removed 8 bases from V and 1 base from J, with 8 bases in between. The length of the CDR3 is 12 residues. CDR3 region: CASPSGNTEAFF. CDR3 bases: TGTGCCAGCCCCTCGGGGAACACTGAAGCTTTCTTT.

To note about this clone: The identical CDR3 is also encoded by other nucleotide sequences in the sample. In nucleotides, the CDR3 is TGTGCCAGCAGCGTAGGGCAGGGTACCTACGAGCAGTACTTC. Encoded protein: CASSVGQGTYEQYF. V usage is TRBV9 and J usage is TRBJ2-7; possible D gene TRBD1, 5 bases. V was cut by 0 bases and J by 2 bases, with 9 bases left in between. The germline gives CDR1 SGDLS, CDR2 YYNGEE. The CDR3 is 14 amino acids.

The V and J genes are TRBV27 and TRBJ1-3; no clear D. Germline assignment: CDR1 MNHEY and CDR2 SMNVEV (reference sequence). Trimming left V 7 bases short and J 4 bases short, with 23 bases between. The CDR3 consists of 17 residues. CDR3 protein: CASTSYASGLSGNTIYF. The CDR3 DNA follows: TGTGCCAGCACCTCCTACGCAAGCGGGTTATCGGGAAACACCATATATTTT.

This chain connects TRBV7-9 to TRBJ2-7; 10 bases map to TRBD2. CDR3 length equals 17 residues. Germline V gene sequence: CDR1 SEHNR, CDR2 FQNEAQ (reference sequence). V lost 5 bases and J lost 0; bases outside the gene matches: 10. CDR3 residues: CASSPGLADLLSYEQYF. DNA for the CDR3: TGTGCCAGCAGCCCCGGACTAGCGGACCTACTCTCCTACGAGCAGTACTTC.

This chain links TRBV11-2 with TRBJ2-1; 7 bases fit TRBD1. Germline loops: CDR1 SGHAT, CDR2 FQNNGV. The CDR3 consists of 16 residues. The V gene end was trimmed by 5 bases and the J gene end by 1 base; junction bases not matched to a gene: 8. The CDR3 bases are TGTGCCAGCAGCCCCGTCGGACAGGTTTCCTACAATGAGCAGTTCTTC. Its translation: CASSPVGQVSYNEQFF.

CDR3 region: CSVELIAGGPYEQYF. Written as DNA, the CDR3 is TGCAGCGTTGAATTAATAGCGGGAGGGCCGTACGAGCAGTACTTC. The V call is TRBV29-1, the J call TRBJ2-7, with TRBD2 matching over 11 bases. The CDR3 spans 15 residues. V lost 2 bases to trimming and J lost 4 bases; unmatched junction nucleotides: 7. CDR1 is SQVTM, CDR2 ANQGSEA, per germline.

The CDR3 is CASSLRVSGSFDNEQFF. CDR3 in DNA: TGTGCCAGCAGCTTACGGGTTAGCGGGAGTTTCGACAATGAGCAGTTCTTC. The gene calls are TRBV7-3 and TRBJ2-1, with 9 bases aligning to TRBD2. Germline lookup yields CDR1 SGHTA and CDR2 FQGTGA. With 2 bases clipped from V and 5 bases from J, the junction kept 10 bases outside the gene matches. The length of the CDR3 is 17 residues.